The 7 T cell receptor beta chains below were found in one sample sequenced in a study of PD-1 blockade in mismatch repair-deficient tumors. The assay was immunoSEQ multiplex PCR, and TCRdb's table has in-frame clones only and misses some. Seen here are 77,000 or so clones, approximately 80% observed once, and the top ten hold around 5.5%. The specimen comprised peripheral blood, sampled 44 weeks after starting pembrolizumab. The receptors stem from an adult with mismatch repair-deficient cancer.

The chain combines TRBV7-3 with TRBJ1-2; D uncertain. The ends were cut back, 7 bases at V and 8 bases at J, with 23 bases in the middle. CDR3 length equals 15 residues. Germline V gene data show CDR1 as SGHTA and CDR2 as FQGTGA. CDR3 sequence reads: CASNPIHSPGGGYTF. The CDR3 DNA follows: TGTGCCAGCAACCCTATCCATTCCCCCGGTGGAGGCTACACCTTC.

The genes are TRBV5-5 and TRBJ1-3; D is uncertain. With 1 base removed from V and 0 bases from J, the gap between germline ends came to 11 bases. Per germline, CDR1 SGHKS and CDR2 YYEKEE (reference sequence). The CDR3 runs 16 residues. The chain's CDR3 is CASSLWHVDSGNTIYF. The DNA for the CDR3 is TGTGCCAGCAGCTTGTGGCATGTCGACTCTGGAAACACCATATATTTT.

The chain links TRBV6-5 to TRBJ1-1; D might be TRBD1 (5 bases). The V and J ends lost 5 bases and 2 bases respectively, with 12 bases between them. Germline CDR1 is MNHEY and CDR2 is SVGAGI. The CDR3 totals 14 residues. CDR3 coding DNA: TGTGCCAGCAGTCCCGGACACCTCAACACTGAAGCTTTCTTT. Translating it yields CASSPGHLNTEAFF.

The chain is built from TRBV6-6 and TRBJ1-2, with no clear D. The CDR3 spans 12 residues. Germline CDR1 MNHNY, CDR2 SVGAGI (reference sequence). The V gene lost 6 bases and the J gene lost 2 bases, with 7 bases spanning the gap. CDR3 sequence reads: CASSEDNYGYTF. The CDR3 nucleotides are TGTGCCAGCAGCGAGGACAACTATGGCTACACCTTC.

J is TRBJ2-7 and V is TRBV11-2, with TRBD1 as a possible D gene (5 bases). Per germline, CDR1 SGHAT and CDR2 FQNNGV. V gave up 1 base and J gave up 5 bases, with 9 bases separating them. The length of the CDR3 is 13 residues. CDR3 nucleotide sequence: TGTGCCAGCAGCTTAGCAGGGATGGACGAGCAGTACTTC. Translation: CASSLAGMDEQYF.

The rearrangement uses TRBV15 and TRBJ2-1; D could derive from TRBD1 or TRBD2 (5 bases each). Per the germline V gene, CDR1 is LNHNV and CDR2 is YYDKDF (reference sequence). V gave up 4 bases and J gave up 2 bases, with 15 bases separating them. The CDR3 consists of 16 residues. The CDR3, as DNA: TGTGCCACCAGCAAACCAGGGACCCCGCCCTACAATGAGCAGTTCTTC. Its protein product is CATSKPGTPPYNEQFF.

The rearrangement joins TRBV6-5 to TRBJ2-1, with D perhaps TRBD2 (5 bases). Per germline, CDR1 MNHEY and CDR2 SVGAGI. This CDR3 region has 15 residues. Trimming removed 6 bases at V and 0 bases at J, with 12 bases between. The CDR3 nucleotides read TGTGCCAGCAGCCCTACGGGAATCTCCTACAATGAGCAGTTCTTC. Its translation: CASSPTGISYNEQFF.